The clone carrying this TCR beta chain was counted many times. Antigen: not known. This entry comes from a study of early T cells in non-severe SARS-CoV-2 infection. At the level of the study: Investigators sequenced bulk RNA drawn from unsorted whole blood, and chains remained unpaired. Study outcomes and limitations: Anti-spike CD8 specificities were favored by VDJdb matching, whose results missed private and CD4 specificities.

Attachment of unique molecular identifiers was made to individual cDNA molecules. In TCRdb, the 5' RACE reads were re-called with MiXCR into one record per CDR3 protein. Here the sample spans 27,000 or so distinct CDR3 sequences, about 3.8% being singletons. The receptor's source is an adult who was a healthcare worker with PCR-confirmed SARS-CoV-2 infection or an uninfected control (not recorded which). Sequencing was done on a sample of whole blood.

CDR3 nucleotides: TGTGCCGCTAGCGGGAGGGAGACCCAGTACTTC. This sequence encodes CAASGRETQYF. V and J are TRBV7-9 and TRBJ2-5; 11 positions agree with TRBD2. The V gene end was trimmed by 11 bases and the J gene end by 5 bases; junction bases not matched to a gene: 1. Germline assignment: CDR1 SEHNR and CDR2 FQNEAQ (reference sequence). The CDR3 consists of 11 residues.